The 3 T cell receptor beta chains reported below all come from one sample, sequenced in a study of cytomegalovirus exposure and HLA in healthy donors. This PCR relied on a set of 60 Vbeta primers and 13 Jbeta primers. Using immunoSEQ multiplex PCR, the repertoire was profiled, and TCRdb retains in-frame clones only, with some absent. The sample records 150,000 to 200,000 clones, less than 85% being singletons. What was sequenced was PBMCs. Receptor source: a man aged 35 to 55 in good health and CMV-seronegative.

The V gene is TRBV5-1, the J gene TRBJ2-7; D may be TRBD2 (6 bases). Trimming stripped 4 bases from V and 0 bases from J, with 14 bases between. This CDR3 contains 15 residues. The germline CDR1 and CDR2 sequences are SGHRS and YFSETQ. The CDR3 DNA reads as TGCGCCAGCAGCCGTGGACTATCGAACTCCTACGAGCAGTACTTC. Amino acid sequence: CASSRGLSNSYEQYF.

CDR3 nucleotides: TGTGCCAGCAGCTCACGACAGGGGGCGGCGTTGAGCAATCAGCCCCAGCATTTT. It yields the protein CASSSRQGAALSNQPQHF. The chain joins TRBV7-2 to TRBJ1-5, with TRBD1 matching over 10 bases. Germline loops: CDR1 SGHTA, CDR2 FQGNSA. This CDR3 has 18 amino acids. The V and J ends lost 4 bases and 1 base, in that order; junction bases with no gene match: 10.

This clone was counted once. The chain carries TRBV29-1 and TRBJ2-2; 7 bases map to TRBD2. CDR1 SQVTM and CDR2 ANQGSEA come from the germline V gene. J was trimmed by 7 bases and V by 3 bases; bases with no gene match: 5. This CDR3 region has 13 residues. The CDR3: CSVDKGRDGELFF. CDR3 DNA: TGCAGCGTTGACAAAGGGAGGGACGGGGAGCTGTTTTTT.